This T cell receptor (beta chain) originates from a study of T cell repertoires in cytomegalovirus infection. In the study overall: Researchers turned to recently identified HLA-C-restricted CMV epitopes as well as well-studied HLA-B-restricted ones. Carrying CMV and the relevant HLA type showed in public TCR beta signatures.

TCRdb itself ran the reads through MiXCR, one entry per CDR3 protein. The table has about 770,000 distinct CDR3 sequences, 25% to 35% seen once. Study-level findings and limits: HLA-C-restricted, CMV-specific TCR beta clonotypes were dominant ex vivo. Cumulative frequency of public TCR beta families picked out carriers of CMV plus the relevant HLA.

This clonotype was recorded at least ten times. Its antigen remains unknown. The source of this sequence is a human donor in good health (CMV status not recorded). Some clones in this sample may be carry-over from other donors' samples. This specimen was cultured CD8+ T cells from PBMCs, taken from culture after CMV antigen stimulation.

CDR3 bases: TGTGCCAGCACCCGCTGGGGGGATGGAAATGAGCAGTTCTTC. Its translation is CASTRWGDGNEQFF. V usage is TRBV12-3 or TRBV12-4 and J usage is TRBJ2-1; maybe TRBD2 (6 bases). The V end was cut by 7 bases, the J end by 7 bases, with 17 bases between. This CDR3 has 14 residues.